The 5 T cell receptor beta chains in this list originate from one sample, sequenced in a study of T cell repertoires in cytomegalovirus infection. For these receptors, no antigen is known. TCRdb reprocessed the reads via MiXCR and lists one record per CDR3 protein. The data contain hundreds of thousands of distinct CDR3 sequences, about 29% of them seen just once; the ten biggest clones take up approximately 20%. Sequenced here: cultured PBMCs, sampled from culture after CMV antigen stimulation. These receptors were obtained from a human donor in good health (CMV status not recorded). Some clones in this sample may be carry-over from other donors' samples.

The V gene is TRBV19, the J gene TRBJ1-1, with unresolved D. The ends were cut back, 7 bases at V and 1 base at J, with 10 bases in the middle. Germline loops: CDR1 LNHDA, CDR2 SQIVND (reference sequence). The CDR3 has 13 residues. The CDR3 loop reads CASTMFANTEAFF. Written as DNA, the CDR3 is TGTGCCAGTACCATGTTCGCGAACACTGAAGCTTTCTTT.

The chain combines TRBV2 with TRBJ1-1; no clear D gene. This CDR3 has 13 residues. Trimming shortened V by 5 bases and J by 5 bases, and 12 bases separated the two germline ends. Germline loops: CDR1 SNHLY, CDR2 FYNNEI. The DNA of the CDR3 is TGTGCCAGCAGTTTGGAAGAATCTACTGAAGCTTTCTTT. The encoded protein is CASSLEESTEAFF.

This clonotype was seen only a few times. The V gene is TRBV29-1, the J gene TRBJ1-3; a possible D gene is TRBD1 (5 bases). CDR3 length: 16 residues. Trimming removed 6 bases from V and 0 bases from J, with 18 bases in between. CDR1 and CDR2 (germline): SQVTM, ANQGSEA. The CDR3 nucleotides are TGCAGCGTCCATGGGGACGGAGGATACTCTGGAAACACCATATATTTT. Its protein is CSVHGDGGYSGNTIYF.

Ten or more counts support this clonotype. This chain connects TRBV7-6 to TRBJ1-1; D not resolved. This CDR3 comprises 14 residues. Trimming removed 1 base at V and 1 base at J, with 7 bases between. Germline V gives CDR1 SGHVS, CDR2 FNYEAQ. For the CDR3, the DNA is TGTGCCAGCAGCTTAGGAGGGTCGAACACTGAAGCTTTCTTT. Protein product: CASSLGGSNTEAFF.

The V and J genes are TRBV6-5 and TRBJ1-2; TRBD1 aligns across 7 bases. Germline loops: CDR1 MNHEY, CDR2 SVGAGI. V lost 0 bases and J lost 4; bases outside the gene matches: 5. This CDR3 region has 15 residues. CDR3 region: CASSYSSTGIYGYTF. The CDR3 nucleotides are TGTGCCAGCAGTTACTCGTCGACAGGGATCTATGGCTACACCTTC.